Presented here are 11 T cell receptor beta chains from one specimen sequenced in a study of blood T cell repertoires in COVID-19. Assay: immunoSEQ multiplex PCR; the TCRdb copy retains only in-frame clones and omits some. The profile covers some 170,000 clones, with around 83% appearing a single time and around 15% taken by the ten largest. Sequencing was carried out using PBMCs or T cells enriched from blood (not recorded which). These TCRs come from a man aged 50 to 60 who had recovered from COVID-19.

The chain joins TRBV14 to TRBJ1-2; tentatively, D is TRBD1 (6 bases). The CDR3 extends over 16 amino acids. Germline loops: CDR1 SGHDN, CDR2 FVKESK. The V end lost 0 bases, the J end lost 1 base, and 12 bases lay between the germline ends. CDR3 sequence: CASSQDHRAYNYGYTF. CDR3 bases: TGTGCCAGCAGCCAAGATCACAGGGCATATAACTATGGCTACACCTTC.

The sample holds a few counts of this clone. The V and J genes are TRBV9 and TRBJ2-7, with a weak D call TRBD1 (5 bases). CDR3 length: 15 residues. The V and J ends lost 4 bases and 3 bases respectively, with 17 bases between them. Germline values: CDR1 SGDLS, CDR2 YYNGEE. The CDR3 here is CASSPSGQADYEQYF. DNA for the CDR3: TGTGCCAGCAGCCCCTCAGGGCAGGCCGACTACGAGCAGTACTTC. Looking up the rest from reference TRBV9 and TRBJ2-7 gives the full variable domain: DSGVTQTPKHLITATGQRVTLRCSPRSGDLSVYWYQQSLDQGLQFLIQYYNGEERAKGNILERFSAQQFPDLHSELNLSSLELGDSALYFCASSPSGQADYEQYFGPGTRLTVT.

The rearrangement uses TRBV19 and TRBJ2-4; possibly TRBD1 for D (6 bases). Per germline, CDR1 LNHDA and CDR2 SQIVND (reference sequence). The CDR3 is made up of 16 amino acids. The germline V and J ends were trimmed by 9 bases and 0 bases, with 18 bases remaining between them. The CDR3 loop reads CASSTGQPIAKNIQYF. In nucleotides, the CDR3 is TGTGCCAGCTCAACGGGACAACCTATAGCCAAAAACATTCAGTACTTC. Full variable domain (outside the CDR3, taken from reference TRBV19 and TRBJ2-4): DGGITQSPKYLFRKEGQNVTLSCEQNLNHDAMYWYRQDPGQGLRLIYYSQIVNDFQKGDIAEGYSVSREKKESFPLTVTSAQKNPTAFYLCASSTGQPIAKNIQYFGAGTRLSVL.

This clone was observed a single time. V is TRBV6-5 and J is TRBJ2-7; 11 positions agree with TRBD1. Germline V gene data show CDR1 as MNHEY and CDR2 as SVGAGI. With V trimmed by 4 bases and J by 9 bases, 5 bases remained unmatched. The CDR3 covers 13 residues. CDR3 residues: CASSWDRGRTQYF. The CDR3 DNA reads as TGTGCCAGCAGTTGGGACAGGGGGAGAACGCAGTACTTC.

CDR3 DNA: TGTGCCAGTAGTATCGGACAGACCAATTCACCCCTCCACTTT. This codes for CASSIGQTNSPLHF. The gene calls are TRBV19 and TRBJ1-6, with D possibly TRBD1 on 6 matching bases. Germline V CDR1 and CDR2: LNHDA, SQIVND (reference sequence). V gave up 3 bases and J gave up 7 bases, with 10 bases separating them. The CDR3 spans 14 residues.

The gene calls are TRBV3-1 (or the pseudogene TRBV3-2) and TRBJ2-7, with 7 bases that match TRBD2. The J segment lost 3 bases and the V segment lost 0 bases, leaving 5 bases of the junction unmatched. CDR1 is LGHDT and CDR2 is YNNKEL in the germline V gene (reference sequence). CDR3 length equals 15 residues. Here the CDR3 DNA reads TGTGCCAGCAGCCAAGATCGGGGCGGGAGCTACGAGCAGTACTTC. It specifies CASSQDRGGSYEQYF.

V gene TRBV29-1 combines with J gene TRBJ2-5; TRBD1 matches at 11 bases. From germline, CDR1 is SQVTM and CDR2 ANQGSEA. V dropped 0 bases and J dropped 5; count of bases not matched to a gene: 5. The CDR3 loop spans 15 amino acids. The CDR3 DNA sequence: TGCAGCGTTGAAGAAGGACAGGGGGCGTGGGAGACCCAGTACTTC. This sequence encodes CSVEEGQGAWETQYF.

The gene calls are TRBV5-1 and TRBJ2-5; D gene uncertain. V was shortened by 0 bases and J by 5 bases, with 5 bases between the two germline ends. The CDR3 consists of 12 residues. From germline, CDR1 is SGHRS and CDR2 YFSETQ. Here the CDR3 reads CASSLAFETQYF. The CDR3 nucleotides are TGCGCCAGCAGCTTGGCATTTGAGACCCAGTACTTC.

This clone was seen once. This chain uses TRBV7-9 with TRBJ2-1, with 7 bases that match TRBD1. The CDR3 loop spans 15 amino acids. Germline trimming cut 5 bases from V and 2 bases from J; bases unmatched to any gene: 6. The germline CDR1 and CDR2 sequences are SEHNR and FQNEAQ (reference sequence). The DNA of the CDR3 is TGTGCCAGCAGCCGCGGGCAGGGGGCCTACAATGAGCAGTTCTTC. This codes for CASSRGQGAYNEQFF.

This chain links TRBV18 with TRBJ2-5; 7 bases fit TRBD2. The ends lost 0 bases at V and 4 bases at J; junction bases unmatched: 2. The CDR3 spans 14 residues. Germline CDR1 KGHSH, CDR2 LQKENI. The DNA of the CDR3 is TGTGCCAGCTCACCACCAACGGGGGGAGAGACCCAGTACTTC. Translation: CASSPPTGGETQYF.

The rearrangement uses TRBV6-1 and TRBJ1-5, with D unresolved. Trimming left V 2 bases short and J 1 base short, with 9 bases between. This CDR3 spans 15 amino acids. Germline CDR1 reads MNHNS; CDR2 reads SASEGT. The CDR3 nucleotides are TGTGCCAGCAGTGAAATCCGAGCCAGCAATCAGCCCCAGCATTTT. Its translation is CASSEIRASNQPQHF.